The entry that follows covers one TCR beta chain sequence. The sample originates from a study of blood T cell repertoires in COVID-19. How the authors handled the data: It was from reference gene primer amplification that nucleated cell counts were estimated. Measured with immunoSEQ multiplex PCR; TCRdb has only the in-frame clones, and not every one. V, J and clone size are taken as reported in that table, and D and trimming were inferred from the DNA itself. This table has about 120,000 clones, 80% appearing once. The clonotype originates from a man aged 55 to 69 with active or convalescent COVID-19. The specimen sequenced was peripheral blood.

CDR3 in DNA: TGTGCCAGTAGTTCGACAGGGGGAGTTTCCCCCTATGGCTACACCTTC. Protein: CASSSTGGVSPYGYTF. V is TRBV19 and J is TRBJ1-2; 9 nucleotides line up with TRBD1. The junction had 11 bases not matched to a gene; V was cut back by 5 bases and J by 4 bases. The CDR3 covers 16 residues. Germline loops: CDR1 LNHDA, CDR2 SQIVND (reference sequence).